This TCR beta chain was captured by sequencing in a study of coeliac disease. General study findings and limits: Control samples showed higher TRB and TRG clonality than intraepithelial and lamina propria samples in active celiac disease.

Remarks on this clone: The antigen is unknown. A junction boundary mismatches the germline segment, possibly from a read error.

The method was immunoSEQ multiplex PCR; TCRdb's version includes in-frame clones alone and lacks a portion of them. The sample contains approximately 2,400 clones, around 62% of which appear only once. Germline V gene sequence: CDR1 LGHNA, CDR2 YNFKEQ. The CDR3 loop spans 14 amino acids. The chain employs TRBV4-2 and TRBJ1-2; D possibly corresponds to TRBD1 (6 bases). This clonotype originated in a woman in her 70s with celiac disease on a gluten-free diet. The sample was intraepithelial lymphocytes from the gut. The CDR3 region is CASRQGGGWHGYTF. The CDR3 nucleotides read TGTGCCAGCCGCCAAGGGGGGGGTTGGCACGGCTACACCTTC.